Listed here is a single TCR beta chain. This sample is drawn from a study of blood T cell repertoires in COVID-19. Study-wide background: Material from acute and convalescent COVID-19 was sourced from the United States, Italy and Spain.

TCRdb's table, derived via immunoSEQ multiplex PCR, lists solely in-frame clones and lacks some. The sample comprises some 120,000 clones, about 85% of which are singletons, and under 8% rests with the top ten. The TCR comes from a man aged 80 or over with active or convalescent COVID-19. Sequenced sample: peripheral blood.

CDR3 DNA: TGTGCCAGCAGCCAAGATGTGACTAGCGAGAATGAGCAGTTCTTC. As protein: CASSQDVTSENEQFF. The chain joins TRBV3-1 (or the pseudogene TRBV3-2) to TRBJ2-1; the match to TRBD2 covers 8 bases. The length of the CDR3 is 15 residues. CDR1 and CDR2 from the germline V gene are LGHDT and YNNKEL (reference sequence). Losses at the gene ends were 0 bases for V and 7 bases for J; bases not matched to a gene: 5.